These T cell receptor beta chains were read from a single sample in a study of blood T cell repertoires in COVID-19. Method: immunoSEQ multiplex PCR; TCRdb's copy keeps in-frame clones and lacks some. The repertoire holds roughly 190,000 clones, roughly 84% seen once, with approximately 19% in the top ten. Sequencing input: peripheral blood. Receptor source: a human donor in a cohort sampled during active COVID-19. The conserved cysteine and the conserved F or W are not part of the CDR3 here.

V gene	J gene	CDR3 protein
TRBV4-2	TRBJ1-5	ASSQDGDTYQPQH
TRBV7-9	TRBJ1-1	ASSSRTGVIEAF
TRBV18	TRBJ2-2	ASSPMTVYTNTGELF
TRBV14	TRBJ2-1	ASSQERGTYNEQF
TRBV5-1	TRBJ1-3	ASSPGEIFSGNTIY
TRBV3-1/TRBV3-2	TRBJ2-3	ASKRSGSSTDTQY
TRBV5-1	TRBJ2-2	ASKLGLEYAGELF
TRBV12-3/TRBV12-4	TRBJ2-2	ASSFRGTGELF
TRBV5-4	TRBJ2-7	ASSLDPARGRY
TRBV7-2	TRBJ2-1	ASSRSVFYNEQF
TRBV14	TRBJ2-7	ASSSYYEQY
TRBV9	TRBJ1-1	ASSVVVNTEAF
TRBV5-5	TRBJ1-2	ASSTGTGNYGYT
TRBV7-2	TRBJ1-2	ASSLVRTVYGYT
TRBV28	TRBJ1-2	ASSLGGKSYGYT
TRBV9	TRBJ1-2	ASSAGGGTDINYGYT
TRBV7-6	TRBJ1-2	ASSLGSGGASYGYT
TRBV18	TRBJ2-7	ASSEGYEQY
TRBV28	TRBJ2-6	ASLVAGANVLT
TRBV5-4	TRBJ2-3	ASSLGLAVTDTQY
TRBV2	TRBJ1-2	ASSEVGFNYGYT
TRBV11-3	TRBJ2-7	ASSLGPGDEQY